The present T cell receptor beta chain was sequenced within a study of response to subunit inactivated influenza vaccine. TCRdb recomputed calls from the RT-PCR reads with MiXCR, one row per CDR3 protein. The data show 650,000 to 700,000 distinct CDR3 sequences, about 15% seen once. Germline CDR1 reads KGHSH; CDR2 reads LQKENI. Trimming removed 5 bases from V and 4 bases from J, with 14 bases in between. The CDR3 is made up of 14 amino acids. This TCR came from a middle-aged man who received an inactivated influenza vaccine. V is TRBV18 and J is TRBJ2-5, with D maybe TRBD2 (5 bases). Sequenced here: PBMCs from blood, sampled roughly 12 days after vaccination. CDR3 nucleotides: TGTGCCAGCTCAATCCGAGGGTTCGGAGAGACCCAGTACTTC. Its protein is CASSIRGFGETQYF.